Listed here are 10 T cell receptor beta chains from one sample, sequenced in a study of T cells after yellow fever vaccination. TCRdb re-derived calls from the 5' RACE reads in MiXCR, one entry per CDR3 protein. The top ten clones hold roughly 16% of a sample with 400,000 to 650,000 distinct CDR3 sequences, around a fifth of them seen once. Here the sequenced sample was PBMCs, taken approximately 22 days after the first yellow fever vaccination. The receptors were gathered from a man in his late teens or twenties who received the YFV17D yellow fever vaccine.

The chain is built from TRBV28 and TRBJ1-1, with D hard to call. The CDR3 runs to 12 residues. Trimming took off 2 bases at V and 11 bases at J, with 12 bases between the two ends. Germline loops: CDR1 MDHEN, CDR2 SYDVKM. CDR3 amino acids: CASSLTRLEAFF. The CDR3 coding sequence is TGTGCCAGCAGTTTAACCCGCCTAGAGGCTTTCTTT.

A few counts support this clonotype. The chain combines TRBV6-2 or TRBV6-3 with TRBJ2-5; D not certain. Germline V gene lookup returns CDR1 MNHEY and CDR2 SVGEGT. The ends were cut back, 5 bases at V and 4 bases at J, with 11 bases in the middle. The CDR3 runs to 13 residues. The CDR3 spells CASSRHPRETQYF. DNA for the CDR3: TGTGCCAGCAGTCGACACCCAAGAGAGACCCAGTACTTC.

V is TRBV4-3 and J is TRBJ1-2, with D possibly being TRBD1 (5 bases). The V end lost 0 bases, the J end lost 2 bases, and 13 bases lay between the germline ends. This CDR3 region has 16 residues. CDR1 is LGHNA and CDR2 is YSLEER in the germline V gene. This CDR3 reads CASSQDPGGENYGYTF. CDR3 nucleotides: TGCGCCAGCAGCCAAGATCCCGGGGGGGAGAACTATGGCTACACCTTC.

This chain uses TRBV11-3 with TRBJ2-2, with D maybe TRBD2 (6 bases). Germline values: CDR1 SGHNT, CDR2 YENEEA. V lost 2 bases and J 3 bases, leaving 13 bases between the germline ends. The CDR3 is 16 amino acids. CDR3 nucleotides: TGTGCCAGCAGCTTATTAAAAGGGGAGGACACCGGGGAGCTGTTTTTT. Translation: CASSLLKGEDTGELFF.

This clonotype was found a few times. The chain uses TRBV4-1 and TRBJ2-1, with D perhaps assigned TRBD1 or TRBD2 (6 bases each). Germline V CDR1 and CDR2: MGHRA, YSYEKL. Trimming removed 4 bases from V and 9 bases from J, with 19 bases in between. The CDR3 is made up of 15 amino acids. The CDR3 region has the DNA TGCGCCAGCAGCCCCCTAAGTGGGGGGCCGGGTGAGCAGTTCTTC. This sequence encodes CASSPLSGGPGEQFF.

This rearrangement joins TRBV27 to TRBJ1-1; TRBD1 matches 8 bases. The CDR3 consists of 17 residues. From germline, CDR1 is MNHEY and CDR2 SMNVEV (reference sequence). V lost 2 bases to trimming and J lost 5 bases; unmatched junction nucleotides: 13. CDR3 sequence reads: CASSLNFRTGIGTEAFF. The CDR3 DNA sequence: TGTGCCAGCAGTTTAAATTTCAGGACAGGGATAGGAACTGAAGCTTTCTTT.

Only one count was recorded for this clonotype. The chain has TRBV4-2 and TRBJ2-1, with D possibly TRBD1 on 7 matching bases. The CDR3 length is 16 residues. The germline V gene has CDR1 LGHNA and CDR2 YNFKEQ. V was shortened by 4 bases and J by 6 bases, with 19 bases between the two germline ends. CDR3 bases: TGTGCCAGCAGCCCGTTGACAGGGAGGTCAGGCAATGAGCAGTTCTTC. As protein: CASSPLTGRSGNEQFF.

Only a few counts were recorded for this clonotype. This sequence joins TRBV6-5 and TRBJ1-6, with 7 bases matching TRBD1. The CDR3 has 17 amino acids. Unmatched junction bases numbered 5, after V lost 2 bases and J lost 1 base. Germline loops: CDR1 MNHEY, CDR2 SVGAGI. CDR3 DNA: TGTGCCAGCAGTTACGCCCAGGGGGAGTCCTATAATTCACCCCTCCACTTT. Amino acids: CASSYAQGESYNSPLHF.

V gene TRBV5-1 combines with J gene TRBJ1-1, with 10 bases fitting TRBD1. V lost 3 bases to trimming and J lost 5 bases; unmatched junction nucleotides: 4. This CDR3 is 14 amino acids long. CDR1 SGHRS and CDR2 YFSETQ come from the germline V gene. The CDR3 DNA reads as TGCGCCAGCAGCTCGGGACAGGGGACGACTGAAGCTTTCTTT. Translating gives CASSSGQGTTEAFF.

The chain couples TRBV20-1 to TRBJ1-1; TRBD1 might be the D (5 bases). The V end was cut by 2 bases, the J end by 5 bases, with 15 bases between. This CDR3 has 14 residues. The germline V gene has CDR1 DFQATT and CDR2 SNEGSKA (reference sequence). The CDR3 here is CSARKDTGGTEAFF. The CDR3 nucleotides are TGCAGTGCTAGAAAGGATACTGGGGGAACTGAAGCTTTCTTT.